This T cell receptor beta chain comes out of a study of shared clonotypes between healthy human individuals. Study results and limitations: Naive subsets tended to show greater estimated richness than memory subsets.

Remarks on this clone: Its antigen is not known.

Method: immunoSEQ multiplex PCR; TCRdb's copy keeps in-frame clones and lacks some. The data contain roughly 680,000 clones, 55% to 75% of them seen just once; the ten biggest clones take up 1.8%. The sample taken for sequencing was memory CD4+ T cells sorted from blood. Subset of the sample: CD45RA-negative fraction. The sequence derives from a woman aged 30 to 39 in good health.

The CDR3 nucleotides are TGTGCCAGCAGTTTATCCGTGGGGACAGCCGCCTACGAGCAGTACTTC. It yields the protein CASSLSVGTAAYEQYF. The rearrangement links TRBV27 to TRBJ2-7; the match to TRBD1 covers 7 bases. Per germline, CDR1 MNHEY and CDR2 SMNVEV (reference sequence). The CDR3 has 16 amino acids. V lost 0 bases to trimming and J lost 2 bases; unmatched junction nucleotides: 7.